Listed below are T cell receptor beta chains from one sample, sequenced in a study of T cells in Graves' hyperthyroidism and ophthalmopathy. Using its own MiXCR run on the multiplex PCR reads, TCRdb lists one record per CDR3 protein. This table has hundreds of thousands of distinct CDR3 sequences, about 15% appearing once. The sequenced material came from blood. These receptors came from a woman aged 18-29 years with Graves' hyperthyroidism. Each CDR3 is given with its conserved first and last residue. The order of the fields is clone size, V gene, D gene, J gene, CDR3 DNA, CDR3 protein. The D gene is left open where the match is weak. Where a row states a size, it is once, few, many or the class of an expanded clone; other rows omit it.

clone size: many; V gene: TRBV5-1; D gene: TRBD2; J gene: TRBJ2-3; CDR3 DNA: TGCGCCAGCAGCTTTACTAGCGGTGATACGCAGTATTTT; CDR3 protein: CASSFTSGDTQYF
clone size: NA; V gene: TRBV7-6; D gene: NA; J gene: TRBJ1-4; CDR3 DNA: TGTGCCAGCAGCTTAGCACCCAGGGAAAAACTGTTTTTT; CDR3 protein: CASSLAPREKLFF
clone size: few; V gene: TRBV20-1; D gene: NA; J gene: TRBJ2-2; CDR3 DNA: TGCAGTGCTAGAGATCATGCGACAGACACCGGGGAGCTGTTTTTT; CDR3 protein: CSARDHATDTGELFF
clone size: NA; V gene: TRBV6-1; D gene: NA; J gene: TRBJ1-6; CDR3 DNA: TGTGCCAGCAGTGAAGGCGGCAGATCCTCACCCCTCCACTTT; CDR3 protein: CASSEGGRSSPLHF
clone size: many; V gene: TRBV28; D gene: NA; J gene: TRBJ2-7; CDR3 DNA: TGTGCCAGCAGTATCCCGTTCGGGCTAGTCTACGAGCAGTACTTC; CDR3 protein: CASSIPFGLVYEQYF
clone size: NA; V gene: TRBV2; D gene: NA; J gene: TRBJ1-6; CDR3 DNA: TGTGCCAGCAGTGAACCAAGGAAAGGGCACAACGCCGATAATTCACCCCTCCACTTT; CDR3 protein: CASSEPRKGHNADNSPLHF
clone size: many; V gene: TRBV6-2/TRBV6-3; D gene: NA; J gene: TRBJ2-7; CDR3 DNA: TGTGCCAGCAGTTACGCAACCGGGAGCGGTGGGGTCTCTTACGAGCAGTACTTC; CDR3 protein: CASSYATGSGGVSYEQYF
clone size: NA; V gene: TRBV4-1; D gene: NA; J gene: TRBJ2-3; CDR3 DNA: TGCGCCAGCAGGAGGGGAGTTCTGGATACGCAGTATTTT; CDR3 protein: CASRRGVLDTQYF
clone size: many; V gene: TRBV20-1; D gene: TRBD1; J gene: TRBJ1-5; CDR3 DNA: TGCAGTGGCCGGACAGGGAGCAATCAGCCCCAGCATTTT; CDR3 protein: CSGRTGSNQPQHF
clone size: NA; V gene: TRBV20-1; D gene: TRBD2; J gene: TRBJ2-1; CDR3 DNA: TGCAGTCCCCATGTGACTAGCGGAAACAATGAGCAGTTCTTC; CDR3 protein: CSPHVTSGNNEQFF
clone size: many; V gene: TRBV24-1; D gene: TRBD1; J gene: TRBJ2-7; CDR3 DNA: TGTGCCACCAGTGATTTATGGGGACAGGCCTACGAGCAGTACTTC; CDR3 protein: CATSDLWGQAYEQYF
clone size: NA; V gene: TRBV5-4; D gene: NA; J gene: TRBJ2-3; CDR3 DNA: TGTGCCAGCAGTAATACTCAACAAGATACGCAGTATTTT; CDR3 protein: CASSNTQQDTQYF
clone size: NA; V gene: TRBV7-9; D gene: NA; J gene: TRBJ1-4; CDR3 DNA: TGTGCCAGCAGCTTAAAACACGGGAGCAGCAGGACTAATGAAAAACTGTTTTTT; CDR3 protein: CASSLKHGSSRTNEKLFF
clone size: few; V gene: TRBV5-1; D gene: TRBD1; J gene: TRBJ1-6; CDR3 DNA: TGCGCCAGCAGCTTGGCTTATCGGACAGGGGATTCACCCCTCCACTTT; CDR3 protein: CASSLAYRTGDSPLHF
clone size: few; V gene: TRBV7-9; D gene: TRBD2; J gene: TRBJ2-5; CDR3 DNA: TGTGCCAGCAGCTCAGGACTAGCGGCAAGCCAAGAGACCCAGTACTTC; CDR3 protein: CASSSGLAASQETQYF
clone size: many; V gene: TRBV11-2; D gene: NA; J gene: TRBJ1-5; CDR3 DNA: TGTGCCAGCGCCAGTGGTTGGGGGATTCAGCCCCAGCATTTT; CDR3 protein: CASASGWGIQPQHF
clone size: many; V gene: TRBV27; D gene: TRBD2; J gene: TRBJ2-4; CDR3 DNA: TGTGCCAGCAGTTTCGGACTAGCGGGATTGGGGGGGATTCAGTACTTC; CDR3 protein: CASSFGLAGLGGIQYF
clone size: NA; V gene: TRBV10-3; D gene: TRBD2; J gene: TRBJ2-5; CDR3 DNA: TGTGCCATCAGTGACCCCGGGGGGCAAGAGACCCAGTACTTC; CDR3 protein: CAISDPGGQETQYF
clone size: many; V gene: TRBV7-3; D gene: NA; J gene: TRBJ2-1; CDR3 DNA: TGTGCCAGCAGCCCGAGGAGCGCGAATGAGCAGTTCTTC; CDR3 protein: CASSPRSANEQFF
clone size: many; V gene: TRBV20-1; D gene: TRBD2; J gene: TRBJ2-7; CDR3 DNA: TGCAGTGCAAACTCCGGGACTAGCTCCCACGAGCAGTACTTC; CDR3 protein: CSANSGTSSHEQYF
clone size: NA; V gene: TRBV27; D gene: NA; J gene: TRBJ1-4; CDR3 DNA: TGTGCCAGCAGTTTATCGCAGACAGGCCTGAATGAAAAACTGTTTTTT; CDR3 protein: CASSLSQTGLNEKLFF
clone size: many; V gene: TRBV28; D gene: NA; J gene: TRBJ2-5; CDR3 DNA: TGTGCCAGCAGTAGCCCCCATCGACGGGTCTTGGAGACCCAGTACTTC; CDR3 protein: CASSSPHRRVLETQYF
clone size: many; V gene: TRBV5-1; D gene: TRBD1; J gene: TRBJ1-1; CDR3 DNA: TGCGCCAGCAGCTTGGTGGGACAGGGGGCGGTTCGGCCTGAAGCTTTCTTT; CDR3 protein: CASSLVGQGAVRPEAFF